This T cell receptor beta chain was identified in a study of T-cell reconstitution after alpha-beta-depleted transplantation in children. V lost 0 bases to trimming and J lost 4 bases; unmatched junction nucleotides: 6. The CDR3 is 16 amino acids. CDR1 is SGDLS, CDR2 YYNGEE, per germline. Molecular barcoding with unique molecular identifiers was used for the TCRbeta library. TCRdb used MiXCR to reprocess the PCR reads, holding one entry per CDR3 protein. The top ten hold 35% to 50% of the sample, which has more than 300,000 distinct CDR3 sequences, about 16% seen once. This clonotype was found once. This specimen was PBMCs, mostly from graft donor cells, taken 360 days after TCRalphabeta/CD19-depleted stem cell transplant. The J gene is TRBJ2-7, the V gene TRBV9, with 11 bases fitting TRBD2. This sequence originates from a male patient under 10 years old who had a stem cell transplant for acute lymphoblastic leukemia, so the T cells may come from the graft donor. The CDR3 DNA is TGTGCCAGCAGCGTAGGGGCTAGCGGGAGGAGGTACGAGCAGTACTTC. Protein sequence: CASSVGASGRRYEQYF.